One sample yielded the 11 T cell receptor beta chains listed below, sequenced in a study of graft-versus-host responses after intestinal transplantation. Profiled with immunoSEQ multiplex PCR; TCRdb holds only in-frame clones, not every one. Of some 39,000 clones listed, 95% are singletons. For these TCRs, the target antigens are not known. The sample consisted of unstimulated CD8+ T cells sorted from spleen or lymph node cells, taken before transplant. These receptors were collected from a human donor who was the organ donor for an intestinal transplant.

V is TRBV7-9 and J is TRBJ2-5; 8 positions match TRBD2. The junction had 6 bases not matched to a gene; V was cut back by 1 base and J by 5 bases. CDR1 and CDR2 from the germline V gene are SEHNR and FQNEAQ (reference sequence). The CDR3 sequence is 15 residues long. The CDR3: CASSLVSASGETQYF. Written as DNA, the CDR3 is TGTGCCAGCAGCTTAGTTTCGGCTAGCGGGGAGACCCAGTACTTC.

The chain has TRBV10-3 and TRBJ2-7; 8 nucleotides line up with TRBD2. Germline V gene sequence: CDR1 ENHRY, CDR2 SYGVKD. V shed 6 bases, J shed 0 bases, and the junction held 4 bases outside the gene matches. This CDR3 comprises 14 residues. DNA of the CDR3: TGTGCCATCAGGGCTGCGGGGGGCTCCTACGAGCAGTACTTC. Its protein product is CAIRAAGGSYEQYF.

In the case of this clone: Other nucleotide sequences in the sample specify the same CDR3. The chain joins TRBV19 to TRBJ1-1; D gene unclear. Trimming shortened V by 5 bases and J by 2 bases, and 9 bases separated the two germline ends. Germline values: CDR1 LNHDA, CDR2 SQIVND (reference sequence). This CDR3 is 13 amino acids long. Written as DNA, the CDR3 is TGTGCCAGTAGTCCCGTGAGTAACACTGAAGCTTTCTTT. Amino acid sequence: CASSPVSNTEAFF.

This sequence joins TRBV7-9 and TRBJ2-5; tentatively, D is TRBD2 (5 bases). Trimming removed 5 bases from V and 1 base from J, with 14 bases in between. This CDR3 region has 15 residues. Germline CDR1 and CDR2: SEHNR and FQNEAQ (reference sequence). The CDR3 spells CASSHPAGSQETQYF. Written as DNA, the CDR3 is TGTGCCAGCAGCCACCCTGCGGGCTCCCAAGAGACCCAGTACTTC.

The rearrangement links TRBV27 to TRBJ2-1; 9 bases are a match to TRBD1. The germline CDR1 and CDR2 sequences are MNHEY and SMNVEV (reference sequence). The trim removed 5 bases at V and 9 bases at J, leaving 2 bases unmatched. The CDR3 spans 12 residues. This CDR3 reads CASSRQGGEQFF. The CDR3 DNA reads TGTGCCAGCAGTCGACAGGGGGGTGAGCAGTTCTTC.

This clone was counted once. V and J are TRBV20-1 and TRBJ1-2; D gene uncertain. With 6 bases removed from V and 5 bases from J, the gap between germline ends came to 4 bases. This CDR3 comprises 9 residues. The germline gives CDR1 DFQATT, CDR2 SNEGSKA (reference sequence). CDR3 sequence: CSAPYGYTF. DNA for the CDR3: TGCAGTGCACCTTATGGCTACACCTTC.

The V and J genes are TRBV9 and TRBJ1-4; the match to TRBD1 covers 8 bases. The CDR3 consists of 17 residues. Unmatched junction bases numbered 8, after V lost 4 bases and J lost 0 bases. CDR1 is SGDLS and CDR2 is YYNGEE in the germline V gene. The CDR3 region is CASSTGTGETTNEKLFF. DNA of the CDR3: TGTGCCAGCAGCACTGGGACAGGAGAGACAACTAATGAAAAACTGTTTTTT. Variable domain in full (rest from reference TRBV9 and TRBJ1-4): DSGVTQTPKHLITATGQRVTLRCSPRSGDLSVYWYQQSLDQGLQFLIQYYNGEERAKGNILERFSAQQFPDLHSELNLSSLELGDSALYFCASSTGTGETTNEKLFFGSGTQLSVL.

The chain carries TRBV6-6 and TRBJ1-1, with D unresolved. The CDR3 contains 13 residues. Trimming removed 4 bases from V and 3 bases from J, with 9 bases in between. From germline, CDR1 is MNHNY and CDR2 SVGAGI (reference sequence). The CDR3 nucleotides are TGTGCCAGCAGTTCCGTGTACCACACTGAAGCTTTCTTT. Residues: CASSSVYHTEAFF.

J is TRBJ1-6 and V is TRBV4-1; 7 bases map to TRBD1. Germline trimming cut 0 bases from V and 10 bases from J; bases unmatched to any gene: 6. From germline, CDR1 is MGHRA and CDR2 YSYEKL. The CDR3 runs to 15 residues. CDR3 sequence reads: CASSQDNRGPSPLHF. The CDR3 DNA follows: TGCGCCAGCAGCCAAGATAACAGGGGTCCGTCACCCCTCCACTTT.

The rearrangement links TRBV6-1 to TRBJ2-7; 7 nucleotides agree with TRBD2. The V gene's germline CDR1 is MNHNS and CDR2 SASEGT. V shed 8 bases, J shed 4 bases, and the junction held 14 bases outside the gene matches. The CDR3 runs 15 residues. The CDR3 coding sequence is TGTGCCAGCCATGGACTAGTCCAAAGGGTTTACGAGCAGTACTTC. Amino acids: CASHGLVQRVYEQYF.

This clone has more than one count but fewer than ten. The V and J genes are TRBV19 and TRBJ1-6; unclear D gene. Deletions cut 3 bases from V and 3 bases from J, with 12 bases between. The CDR3 spans 16 residues. Germline CDR1 LNHDA, CDR2 SQIVND (reference sequence). CDR3 DNA: TGTGCCAGTAGTATGATAGAGGGCAACTATAATTCACCCCTCCACTTT. Translating gives CASSMIEGNYNSPLHF.